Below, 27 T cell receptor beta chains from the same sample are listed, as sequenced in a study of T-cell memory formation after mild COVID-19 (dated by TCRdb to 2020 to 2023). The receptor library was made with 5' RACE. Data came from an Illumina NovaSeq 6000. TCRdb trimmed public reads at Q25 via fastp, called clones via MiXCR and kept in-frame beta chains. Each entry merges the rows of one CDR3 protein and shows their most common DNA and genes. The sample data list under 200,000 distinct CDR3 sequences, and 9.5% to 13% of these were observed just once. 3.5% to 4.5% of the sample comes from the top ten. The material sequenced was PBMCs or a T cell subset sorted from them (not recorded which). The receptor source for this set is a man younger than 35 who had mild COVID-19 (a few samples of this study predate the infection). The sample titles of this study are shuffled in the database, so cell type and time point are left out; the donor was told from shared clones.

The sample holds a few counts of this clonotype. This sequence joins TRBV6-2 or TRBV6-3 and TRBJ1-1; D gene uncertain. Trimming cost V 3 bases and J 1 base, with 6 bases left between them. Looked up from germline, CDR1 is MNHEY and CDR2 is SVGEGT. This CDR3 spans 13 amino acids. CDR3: CASSYIANTEAFF. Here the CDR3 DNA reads TGTGCCAGCAGTTATATCGCGAACACTGAAGCTTTCTTT.

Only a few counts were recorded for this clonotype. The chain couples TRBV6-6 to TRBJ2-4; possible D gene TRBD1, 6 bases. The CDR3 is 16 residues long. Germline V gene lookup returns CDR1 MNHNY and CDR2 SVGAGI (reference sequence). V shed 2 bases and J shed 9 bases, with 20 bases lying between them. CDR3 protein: CASSYTTGQPAAIQYF. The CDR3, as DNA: TGTGCCAGCAGTTACACCACAGGACAGCCCGCGGCCATTCAGTACTTC.

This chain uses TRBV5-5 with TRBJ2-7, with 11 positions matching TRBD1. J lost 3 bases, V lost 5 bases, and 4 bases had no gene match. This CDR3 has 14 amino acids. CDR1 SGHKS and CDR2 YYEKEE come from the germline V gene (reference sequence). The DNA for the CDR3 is TGTGCCAGCAGGTCCGGGACAGGGGGCTACGAGCAGTACTTC. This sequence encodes CASRSGTGGYEQYF.

CDR3 in DNA: TGCGCCAGCAGCTCCCCGACGGACAGACTGTTTTTT. Its protein product is CASSSPTDRLFF. This chain connects TRBV5-1 to TRBJ1-4; maybe TRBD1 (6 bases). V was shortened by 3 bases and J by 13 bases, with 13 bases between the two germline ends. This CDR3 spans 12 amino acids. In germline, CDR1 is SGHRS, CDR2 YFSETQ.

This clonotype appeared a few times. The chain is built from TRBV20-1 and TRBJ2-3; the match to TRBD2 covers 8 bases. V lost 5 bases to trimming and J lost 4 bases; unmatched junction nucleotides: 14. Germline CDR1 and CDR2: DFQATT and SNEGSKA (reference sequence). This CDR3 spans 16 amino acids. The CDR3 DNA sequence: TGCAGTGCTGTGGGCCTTACGGGGGGGAGCCCAGATACGCAGTATTTT. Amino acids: CSAVGLTGGSPDTQYF.

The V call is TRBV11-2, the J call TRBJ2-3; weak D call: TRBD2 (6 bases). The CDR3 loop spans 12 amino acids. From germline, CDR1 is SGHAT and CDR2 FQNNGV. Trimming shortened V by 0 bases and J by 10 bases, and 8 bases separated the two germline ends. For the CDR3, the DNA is TGTGCCAGCAGCTTAGAGGACTACGCGCAGTATTTT. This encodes CASSLEDYAQYF. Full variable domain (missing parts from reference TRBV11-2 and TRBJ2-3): EAGVAQSPRYKIIEKRQSVAFWCNPISGHATLYWYQQILGQGPKLLIQFQNNGVVDDSQLPKDRFSAERLKGVDSTLKIQPAKLEDSAVYLCASSLEDYAQYFGPGTRLTVL.

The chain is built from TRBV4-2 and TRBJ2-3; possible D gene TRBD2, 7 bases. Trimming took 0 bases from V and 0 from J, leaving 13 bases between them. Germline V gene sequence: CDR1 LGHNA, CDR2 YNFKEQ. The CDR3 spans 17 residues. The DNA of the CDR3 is TGTGCCAGCAGCCAAGATCGGGGGGCCCCCAGCACAGATACGCAGTATTTT. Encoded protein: CASSQDRGAPSTDTQYF.

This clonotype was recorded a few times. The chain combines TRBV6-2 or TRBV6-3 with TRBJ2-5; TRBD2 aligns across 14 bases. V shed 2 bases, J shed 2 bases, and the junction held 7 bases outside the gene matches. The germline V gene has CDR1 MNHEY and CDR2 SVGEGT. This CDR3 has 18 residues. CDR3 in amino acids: CASSYRRLAGGWQETQYF. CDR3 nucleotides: TGTGCCAGCAGTTACCGCCGACTAGCGGGGGGGTGGCAAGAGACCCAGTACTTC.

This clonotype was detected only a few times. As DNA, the CDR3 is TGCGCCAGCAGCCAAGGTTTTCGAACCCGCTCCTACGAGCAGTACTTC. Translated, it gives CASSQGFRTRSYEQYF. The chain uses TRBV4-1 and TRBJ2-7; D uncertain. The germline gives CDR1 MGHRA, CDR2 YSYEKL. This CDR3 is built from 16 residues. V was shortened by 1 base and J by 0 bases, with 13 bases between the two germline ends.

Here the CDR3 reads CASSFAGTVLHF. The CDR3 DNA sequence: TGTGCCAGCAGTTTTGCCGGGACGGTGCTCCACTTT. The rearrangement links TRBV28 to TRBJ1-6, with D maybe TRBD1 (5 bases). Germline CDR1 and CDR2: MDHEN and SYDVKM. CDR3 length equals 12 residues. V was cut by 3 bases and J by 16 bases, with 13 bases left in between.

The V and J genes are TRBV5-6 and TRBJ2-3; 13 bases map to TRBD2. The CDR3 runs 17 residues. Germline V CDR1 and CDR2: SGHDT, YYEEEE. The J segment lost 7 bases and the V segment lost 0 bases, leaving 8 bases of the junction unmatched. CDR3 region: CASSLGLAGGSGHTQYF. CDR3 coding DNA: TGTGCCAGCAGCTTGGGACTAGCGGGGGGCTCCGGACATACGCAGTATTTT.

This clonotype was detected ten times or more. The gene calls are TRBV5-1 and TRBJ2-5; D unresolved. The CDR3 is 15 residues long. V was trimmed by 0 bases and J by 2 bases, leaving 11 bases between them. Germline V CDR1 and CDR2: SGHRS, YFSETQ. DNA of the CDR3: TGCGCCAGCAGCTTGGCGCATCCCTCGCAAGAGACCCAGTACTTC. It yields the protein CASSLAHPSQETQYF. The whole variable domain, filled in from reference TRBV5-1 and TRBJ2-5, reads KAGVTQTPRYLIKTRGQQVTLSCSPISGHRSVSWYQQTPGQGLQFLFEYFSETQRNKGNFPGRFSGRQFSNSRSEMNVSTLELGDSALYLCASSLAHPSQETQYFGPGTRLLVL.

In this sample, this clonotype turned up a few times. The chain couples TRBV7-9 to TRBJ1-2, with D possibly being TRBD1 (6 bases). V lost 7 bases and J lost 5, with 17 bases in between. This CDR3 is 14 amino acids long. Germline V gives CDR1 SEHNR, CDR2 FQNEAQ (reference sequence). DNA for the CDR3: TGTGCCAGCACCTTCCCATTCGGACAGTATGGCTACACCTTC. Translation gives CASTFPFGQYGYTF.

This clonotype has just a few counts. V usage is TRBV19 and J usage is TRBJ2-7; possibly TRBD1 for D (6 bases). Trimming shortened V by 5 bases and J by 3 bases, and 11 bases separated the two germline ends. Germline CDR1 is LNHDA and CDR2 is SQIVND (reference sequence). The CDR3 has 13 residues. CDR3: CASSQTQGYEQYV. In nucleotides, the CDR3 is TGTGCCAGTAGTCAAACACAGGGCTACGAGCAGTACGTC.

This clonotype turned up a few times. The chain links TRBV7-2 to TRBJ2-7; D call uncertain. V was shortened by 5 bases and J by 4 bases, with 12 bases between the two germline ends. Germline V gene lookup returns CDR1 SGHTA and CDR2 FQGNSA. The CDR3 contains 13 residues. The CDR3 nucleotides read TGTGCCAGCAGCCCTGATGGATTTTACGAGCAGTACTTC. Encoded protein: CASSPDGFYEQYF.

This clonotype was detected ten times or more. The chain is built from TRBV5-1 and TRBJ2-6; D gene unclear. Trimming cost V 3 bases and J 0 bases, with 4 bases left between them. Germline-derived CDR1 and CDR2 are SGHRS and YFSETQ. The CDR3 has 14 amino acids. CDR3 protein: CASSSRSGANVLTF. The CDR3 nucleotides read TGCGCCAGCAGCTCACGCTCTGGGGCCAACGTCCTGACTTTC.

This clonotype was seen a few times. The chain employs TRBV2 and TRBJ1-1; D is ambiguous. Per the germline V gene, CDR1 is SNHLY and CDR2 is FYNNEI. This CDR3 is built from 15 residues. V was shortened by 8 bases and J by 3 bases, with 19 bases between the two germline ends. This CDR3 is CASPPTRVADTEAFF. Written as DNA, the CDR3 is TGTGCCAGCCCCCCGACCCGGGTGGCGGACACTGAAGCTTTCTTT.

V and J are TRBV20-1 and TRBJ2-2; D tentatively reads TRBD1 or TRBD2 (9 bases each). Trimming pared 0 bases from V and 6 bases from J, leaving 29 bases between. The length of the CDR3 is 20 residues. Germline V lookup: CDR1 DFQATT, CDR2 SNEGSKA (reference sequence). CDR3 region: CSARDLSGQGSLAGAGELFF. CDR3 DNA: TGCAGTGCTAGAGATCTCTCGGGACAGGGCTCCTTAGCGGGGGCCGGGGAGCTGTTTTTT.

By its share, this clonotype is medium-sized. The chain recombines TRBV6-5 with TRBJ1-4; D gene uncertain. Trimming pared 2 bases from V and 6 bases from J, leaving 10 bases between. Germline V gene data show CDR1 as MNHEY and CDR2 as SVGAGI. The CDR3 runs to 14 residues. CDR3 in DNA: TGTGCCAGCAGTTACCGGGGAGAGGATGAAAAACTGTTTTTT. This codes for CASSYRGEDEKLFF.

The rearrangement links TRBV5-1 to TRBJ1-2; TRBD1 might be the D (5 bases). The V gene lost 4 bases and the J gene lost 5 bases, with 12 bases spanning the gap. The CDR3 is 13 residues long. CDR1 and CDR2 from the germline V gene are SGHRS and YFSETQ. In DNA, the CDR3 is TGCGCCAGCAGCCTGGAGGGACGGTATGGCTACACCTTC. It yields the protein CASSLEGRYGYTF.

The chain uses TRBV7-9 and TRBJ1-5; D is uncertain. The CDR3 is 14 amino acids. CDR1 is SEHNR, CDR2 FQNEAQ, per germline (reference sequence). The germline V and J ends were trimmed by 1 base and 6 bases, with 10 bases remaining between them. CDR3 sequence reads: CASSLEYDSQPQHF. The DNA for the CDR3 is TGTGCCAGCAGCTTAGAGTACGATAGTCAGCCCCAGCATTTT.

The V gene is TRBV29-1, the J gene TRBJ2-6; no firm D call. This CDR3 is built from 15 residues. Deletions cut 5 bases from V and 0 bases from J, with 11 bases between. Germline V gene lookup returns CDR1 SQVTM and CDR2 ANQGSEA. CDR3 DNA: TGCAGCGTTCGCCTGGTGCACTCTGGGGCCAACGTCCTGACTTTC. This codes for CSVRLVHSGANVLTF.

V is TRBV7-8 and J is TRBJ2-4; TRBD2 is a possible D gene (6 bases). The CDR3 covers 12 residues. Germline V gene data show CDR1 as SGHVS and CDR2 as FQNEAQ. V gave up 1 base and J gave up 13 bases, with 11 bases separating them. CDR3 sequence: CASSLVPGVQYF. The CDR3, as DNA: TGTGCCAGCAGCTTAGTTCCGGGGGTACAGTACTTC.

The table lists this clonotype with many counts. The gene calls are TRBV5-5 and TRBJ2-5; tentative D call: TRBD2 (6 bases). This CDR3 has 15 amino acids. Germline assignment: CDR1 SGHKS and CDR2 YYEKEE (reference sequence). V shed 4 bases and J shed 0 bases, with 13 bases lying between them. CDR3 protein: CASSVGGGYQETQYF. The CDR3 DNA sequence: TGTGCCAGCAGCGTGGGTGGGGGGTACCAAGAGACCCAGTACTTC.

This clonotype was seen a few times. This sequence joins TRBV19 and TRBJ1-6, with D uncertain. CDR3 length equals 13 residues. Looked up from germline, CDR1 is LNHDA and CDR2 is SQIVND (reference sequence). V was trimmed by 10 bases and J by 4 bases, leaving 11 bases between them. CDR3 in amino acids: CATQDAYNSPLHF. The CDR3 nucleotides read TGTGCCACTCAGGATGCGTATAATTCACCCCTCCACTTT.

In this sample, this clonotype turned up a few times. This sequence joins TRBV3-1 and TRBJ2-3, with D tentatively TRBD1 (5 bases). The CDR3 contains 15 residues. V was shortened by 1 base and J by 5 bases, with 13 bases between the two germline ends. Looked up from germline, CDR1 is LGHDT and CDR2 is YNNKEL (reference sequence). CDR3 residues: CASSQGPWGRDTQYF. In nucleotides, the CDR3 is TGTGCCAGCAGCCAAGGTCCTTGGGGCAGAGATACGCAGTATTTT.

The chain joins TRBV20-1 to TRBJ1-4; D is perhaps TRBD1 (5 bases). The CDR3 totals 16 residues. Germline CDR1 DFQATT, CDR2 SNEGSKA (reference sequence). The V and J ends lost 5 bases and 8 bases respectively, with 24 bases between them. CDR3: CSAHPSGLVRREKLFF. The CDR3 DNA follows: TGCAGTGCTCACCCCTCGGGGCTCGTCCGGAGGGAAAAACTGTTTTTT.